A selection of T cell receptor beta chains follows, all from one sample in a study of PD-1 blockade in classical Hodgkin lymphoma. The data were produced by immunoSEQ multiplex PCR, yet TCRdb's version contains in-frame clones alone and is incomplete. Of some 70,000 clones listed, over 90% were seen once; the top ten hold 2% to 3%. Sequenced sample: peripheral blood mononuclear cells (PBMCs). These receptors all come from a human donor with classical Hodgkin lymphoma. Each CDR3 is given with its conserved first and last residue. The D gene is left open where the match is weak. Not all rows give a size; the values are once, few, many and, for expanded clones, a class.

j_call d_call v_call clone_size cdr3_nt cdr3_aa
TRBJ1-6 NA TRBV2 NA TGTGCCAGCAAGAGTATTCCATATAATTCACCCCTCCACTTT CASKSIPYNSPLHF
TRBJ2-2 TRBD1 TRBV6-5 NA TGTGCCAGCAGTTGGCTAGGGACAGGGATCACCGGGGAGCTGTTTTTT CASSWLGTGITGELFF
TRBJ2-6 NA TRBV28 NA TGTGCCAGCCTCGGCGGCGGGGCCGGCTCTGGGGCCAACGTCCTGACTTTC CASLGGGAGSGANVLTF
TRBJ2-5 TRBD2 TRBV2 NA TGTGCCAGCAGTGAAGCGCGAGGGAGGGACCCAGAGACCCAGTACTTC CASSEARGRDPETQYF
TRBJ1-6 TRBD1 TRBV5-6 NA TGTGCCAGCAGCTTCCTAGGACAGGTAGAAAATTCACCCCTCCACTTT CASSFLGQVENSPLHF
TRBJ2-5 NA TRBV19 NA TGTGCCAGTAGTCTCTCGGACACCCATCAAGGGGAGACCCAGTACTTC CASSLSDTHQGETQYF
TRBJ2-2 TRBD1 TRBV27 NA TGTGCCAGCAGGAGGACAGGGGCGAACACCGGGGAGCTGTTTTTT CASRRTGANTGELFF
TRBJ2-2 NA TRBV19 NA TGTGCCAGTAGGGACCCGAACACCGGGGAGCTGTTTTTT CASRDPNTGELFF
TRBJ2-7 NA TRBV29-1 NA TGCAGCGTTGCATTGTGGAGCCACGAGCAGTACTTC CSVALWSHEQYF
TRBJ1-4 TRBD1 TRBV18 NA TGTGCCAGCTCACGACAGGGGGGTATTGCAACTAATGAAAAACTGTTTTTT CASSRQGGIATNEKLFF
TRBJ2-3 NA TRBV2 NA TGTGCCAGCAGGGGCGGACCCCTCCCTGCGCAGTATTTT CASRGGPLPAQYF
TRBJ2-1 TRBD2 TRBV7-9 NA TGTGCCAGCAGCTCGGGGGGGAAAAGTCAGTTCTTC CASSSGGKSQFF
TRBJ1-2 NA TRBV4-2 NA TGTGCCAGCAGCCAGGGGGAAATAGAGGATAGCTATGGCTACACCTTC CASSQGEIEDSYGYTF
TRBJ1-2 NA TRBV6-1 NA TGTGCCAGCAGTGAAACCGGGGGCTCGGGCTATGGCTACACCTTC CASSETGGSGYGYTF
TRBJ1-2 TRBD1 TRBV18 once TGTGCCAGCTCACCAGACAGGGGTTACTATGGCTACACCTTC CASSPDRGYYGYTF
TRBJ2-7 NA TRBV27 NA TGTGCCAGTGCACGGGACATTAAGTACGAGCAGTACTTC CASARDIKYEQYF
TRBJ1-3 NA TRBV9 NA TGTGCCAGCAGCGTAGGGGCCGGGGGTGAAAGAAACACCATATATTTT CASSVGAGGERNTIYF
TRBJ2-3 TRBD2 TRBV7-2 NA TGTGCCAGCAGCGTAGCGGGAGTTAGCACAGATACGCAGTATTTT CASSVAGVSTDTQYF
TRBJ1-1 NA TRBV5-6 NA TGTGCCAGCAGCTTGGGAGTTTTCTGGGGTAACACTGAAGCTTTCTTT CASSLGVFWGNTEAFF
TRBJ2-5 TRBD2 TRBV5-4 NA TGTGCCAGCAGCTTGTCAACTAGCGGGGGACAAGAGACCCAGTACTTC CASSLSTSGGQETQYF
TRBJ1-6 TRBD1 TRBV4-1 NA TGCGCCAGCAGCCAAGATAGGACAGGGGGCACGAGCTCCTATAATTCACCCCTCCACTTT CASSQDRTGGTSSYNSPLHF
TRBJ2-7 TRBD2 TRBV11-2 NA TGTGCCAGCAGCCGACTAGCGTACGAGCAGTACTTC CASSRLAYEQYF
TRBJ2-3 NA TRBV19 NA TGTGCCAGTAGTATAGGGGTAGAGCATACGCAGTATTTT CASSIGVEHTQYF
TRBJ1-1 TRBD1 TRBV28 NA TGTGCCAGCGGGTCGACAGGGGAGAACACTGAAGCTTTCTTT CASGSTGENTEAFF
TRBJ2-1 NA TRBV6-6 NA TGTGCCAGCAGTTACTCCATCCGGGACGGTAACAATGAGCAGTTCTTC CASSYSIRDGNNEQFF
TRBJ2-2 NA TRBV28 NA TGTGCCAGCAGTTTATTGACAAGTACCGGGGAGCTGTTTTTT CASSLLTSTGELFF
TRBJ2-1 TRBD2 TRBV11-2 NA TGTGCCAGCAGCTTAGGCGGGAGTATAAATGAGCAGTTCTTC CASSLGGSINEQFF
TRBJ2-3 NA TRBV19 NA TGTGCCAGTAGTTCGGGGCAAACGCTTGTCACAGATACGCAGTATTTT CASSSGQTLVTDTQYF
TRBJ1-1 NA TRBV9 NA TGTGCCAGCAGCAACACGCAGGGGCGAGAGGGCACTGAAGCTTTCTTT CASSNTQGREGTEAFF
TRBJ1-4 TRBD1 TRBV7-2 NA TGTGCCAGCAGCTCACAGGGGGCGAAACTGTTTTTT CASSSQGAKLFF
TRBJ1-2 TRBD1 TRBV7-8 NA TGTGCCAGCAGCCATAGCGGACAGGAGTTGGGTGCCTACACCTTC CASSHSGQELGAYTF
TRBJ2-3 TRBD2 TRBV5-1 NA TGCGCCAGCAGCTTTAGCGGGGCAAACACAGATACGCAGTATTTT CASSFSGANTDTQYF
TRBJ1-2 NA TRBV29-1 NA TGCAGCGTCTCCGGGGAGGGGAGAACGAACTATGGCTACACCTTC CSVSGEGRTNYGYTF
TRBJ2-7 TRBD1 TRBV6-1 NA TGTGCCAGCAGTGAAGGAGGGACAGGGGCCTACGAGCAGTACTTC CASSEGGTGAYEQYF
TRBJ1-2 NA TRBV7-9 NA TGTGCCAGCAGCTTAGATCCAGGGGCGGGTACTGGCTACACCTTC CASSLDPGAGTGYTF
TRBJ1-4 NA TRBV5-1 once TGCGCCAGCAGTTATGAGGGGGGACGGGAAAAACTGTTTTTT CASSYEGGREKLFF
TRBJ2-7 NA TRBV4-1 NA TGCGCCAGCAGCCAAGATCGGGCCGGGACGGAAAGCTCCTACGAGCAGTACTTC CASSQDRAGTESSYEQYF
TRBJ2-2 TRBD1 TRBV10-3 NA TGTGCCATCAGAGATACAGGGGATGGGGACACCGGGGAGCTGTTTTTT CAIRDTGDGDTGELFF
TRBJ2-5 NA TRBV9 once TGTGCCAGCAGCGTAGGCAGGGAGGAGACCCAGTACTTC CASSVGREETQYF
TRBJ2-3 TRBD2 TRBV7-9 NA TGTGCCAGCAGCTTAGCGTCGTTTGCAGGCGGGAGTGAAGATACGCAGTATTTT CASSLASFAGGSEDTQYF
TRBJ1-5 TRBD1 TRBV29-1 NA TGCAGCGTTGCCTCGGGACAGGGAAGCAATCAGCCCCAGCATTTT CSVASGQGSNQPQHF
TRBJ2-1 TRBD1 TRBV7-3 NA TGTGCCAGCAGCTTAAGGGGACAGCTTGGTGGTGAGCAGTTCTTC CASSLRGQLGGEQFF
TRBJ2-7 TRBD1 TRBV11-3 NA TGTGCCAGCAGCTTACTGACAGGGAGCGAGCAGTACTTC CASSLLTGSEQYF
TRBJ1-4 NA TRBV29-1 NA TGCAGCGTTACCCAGGGTATTGAGGAAAAACTGTTTTTT CSVTQGIEEKLFF
TRBJ1-4 NA TRBV7-6 NA TGTGCCAGCAGCTTAGGACGGGGCTCGCTCTATGAAAAACTGTTTTTT CASSLGRGSLYEKLFF
TRBJ2-7 NA TRBV5-1 NA TGCGCCAGCAGCTTAGGGGGACCCACCCCCTACGAGCAGTACTTC CASSLGGPTPYEQYF
TRBJ2-5 NA TRBV28 NA TGTGCCAGCAGTTTCGACAGCGGCCAAGAGACCCAGTACTTC CASSFDSGQETQYF
TRBJ1-4 TRBD1 TRBV4-1 NA TGCGCCAGCGCCCCTATTGGACAGGGAGGCCCTCCTGGTGAAAAACTGTTTTTT CASAPIGQGGPPGEKLFF
TRBJ2-1 NA TRBV25-1 few TGTGCCAGCTCCCCGGACTCCCCCGTCAAATCGTCGCAGTTCTTC CASSPDSPVKSSQFF